One sample yielded the 18 T cell receptor beta chains listed below, sequenced in a study of cytomegalovirus exposure and HLA in healthy donors. Primers for the PCR totalled 60 Vbeta and 13 Jbeta. Some clones are missing from TCRdb's copy, which holds only in-frame ones; the method was immunoSEQ multiplex PCR. The repertoire holds about 180,000 clones, with less than 90% as singletons. Sequenced: PBMCs. All receptors derive from a man aged 25 to 40 in good health and CMV-seronegative.

This rearrangement joins TRBV18 to TRBJ1-4; tentatively, D is TRBD1 (6 bases). This CDR3 has 19 residues. The germline CDR1 and CDR2 sequences are KGHSH and LQKENI. Between the trimmed V and J ends, which lost 1 base and 0 bases, there was a span of 18 bases. The CDR3 DNA follows: TGTGCCAGCTCACCACGGCTGGCGGGCAGGGGCGCAACTAATGAAAAACTGTTTTTT. It codes for CASSPRLAGRGATNEKLFF.

J is TRBJ2-7 and V is TRBV7-8, with a weak D call TRBD1 (6 bases). The CDR3 extends over 16 amino acids. Germline loops: CDR1 SGHVS, CDR2 FQNEAQ. The V end was cut by 1 base, the J end by 0 bases, with 13 bases between. CDR3 residues: CASSLVRTAISYEQYF. The CDR3 DNA reads TGTGCCAGCAGCTTAGTTCGGACAGCCATCTCCTACGAGCAGTACTTC.

The chain recombines TRBV6-5 with TRBJ2-5; possible D gene TRBD1, 6 bases. V lost 5 bases and J lost 0, with 10 bases in between. The CDR3 consists of 14 residues. Germline CDR1 is MNHEY and CDR2 is SVGAGI. Here the CDR3 reads CASSPTGYQETQYF. DNA for the CDR3: TGTGCCAGCAGTCCCACAGGGTACCAAGAGACCCAGTACTTC.

The CDR3 DNA reads as TGTGCCAGCAGCACCGAGGGTAGCCGTGGGGCCGGGGAGCTGTTTTTT. It is translated as CASSTEGSRGAGELFF. The chain employs TRBV7-6 and TRBJ2-2, with a tentative D call TRBD2 (5 bases). Germline V gene data show CDR1 as SGHVS and CDR2 as FNYEAQ. The CDR3 length is 16 residues. Trimming cost V 5 bases and J 6 bases, with 19 bases left between them. The full variable domain, completed using reference TRBV7-6 and TRBJ2-2, is GAGVSQSPRYKVTKRGQDVALRCDPISGHVSLYWYRQALGQGPEFLTYFNYEAQQDKSGLPNDRFSAERPEGSISTLTIQRTEQRDSAMYRCASSTEGSRGAGELFFGEGSRLTVL.

This chain connects TRBV11-2 to TRBJ2-5; D is uncertain. V was clipped by 4 bases and J by 0 bases, with 12 bases between them. The length of the CDR3 is 15 residues. From germline, CDR1 is SGHAT and CDR2 FQNNGV. The CDR3 DNA reads TGTGCCAGCAGCTCTGAAGAAACTTACCAAGAGACCCAGTACTTC. Residues: CASSSEETYQETQYF. Filled out from reference TRBV11-2 and TRBJ2-5, the complete variable domain reads EAGVAQSPRYKIIEKRQSVAFWCNPISGHATLYWYQQILGQGPKLLIQFQNNGVVDDSQLPKDRFSAERLKGVDSTLKIQPAKLEDSAVYLCASSSEETYQETQYFGPGTRLLVL.

This chain joins TRBV27 and TRBJ2-3, with 10 bases fitting TRBD1. The CDR3 runs to 15 residues. Germline CDR1 MNHEY, CDR2 SMNVEV (reference sequence). Trimming cost V 4 bases and J 3 bases; bases outside gene matches: 4. DNA of the CDR3: TGTGCCAGCAGTTGGGACAGGGGATGGACAGATACGCAGTATTTT. Its protein product is CASSWDRGWTDTQYF.

V usage is TRBV28 and J usage is TRBJ2-7; the match to TRBD1 covers 7 bases. The CDR3 has 13 amino acids. Germline V gene lookup returns CDR1 MDHEN and CDR2 SYDVKM. V lost 7 bases, J lost 6 bases, and 9 bases stayed unmatched. In DNA, the CDR3 is TGTGCCAGCATAGGACAGGCTTTTAGCGAGCAGTACTTC. Translation: CASIGQAFSEQYF.

The chain employs TRBV28 and TRBJ2-1, with 16 bases aligning to TRBD2. With 5 bases clipped from V and 8 bases from J, the junction kept 3 bases outside the gene matches. The germline V gene encodes CDR1 MDHEN and CDR2 SYDVKM. The CDR3 runs 15 residues. As DNA, the CDR3 is TGTGCCAGCAGTGGGGGACTAGCGGGAGGGTATGAGCAGTTCTTC. It translates to CASSGGLAGGYEQFF. The full variable domain, completed using reference TRBV28 and TRBJ2-1, is DVKVTQSSRYLVKRTGEKVFLECVQDMDHENMFWYRQDPGLGLRLIYFSYDVKMKEKGDIPEGYSVSREKKERFSLILESASTNQTSMYLCASSGGLAGGYEQFFGPGTRLTVL.

This clone has a handful of counts. DNA of the CDR3: TGTGCCATCAGTCCGGGACATAATAATTCACCCCTCCACTTT. This gives the protein CAISPGHNNSPLHF. The chain couples TRBV10-3 to TRBJ1-6, with TRBD1 as a possible D gene (6 bases). The CDR3 covers 14 residues. Germline-derived CDR1 and CDR2 are ENHRY and SYGVKD. V lost 5 bases to trimming and J lost 5 bases, with 10 bases between them.

The rearrangement links TRBV28 to TRBJ1-2; 7 bases are shared with TRBD1. The CDR3 covers 13 residues. Germline V gene data show CDR1 as MDHEN and CDR2 as SYDVKM. The V and J ends lost 5 bases and 6 bases, in that order; junction bases with no gene match: 6. The CDR3 nucleotides are TGTGCCAGCAGTCCCATCGACAGGGATGGCTACACCTTC. This gives the protein CASSPIDRDGYTF.

The chain uses TRBV27 and TRBJ2-1; TRBD2 matches 7 bases. The CDR3 covers 13 residues. The V gene's germline CDR1 is MNHEY and CDR2 SMNVEV (reference sequence). J was trimmed by 8 bases and V by 6 bases; bases with no gene match: 7. CDR3 amino acids: CASRPWGGDEQFF. CDR3 DNA sequence: TGTGCCAGCAGGCCGTGGGGGGGGGATGAGCAGTTCTTC.

The chain employs TRBV28 and TRBJ1-4; the D gene is possibly TRBD1 (5 bases). The CDR3 sequence is 15 residues long. V was pared by 1 base and J by 4 bases, with 10 bases between. Germline CDR1 and CDR2: MDHEN and SYDVKM. CDR3 residues: CASSLSGGNNEKLFF. CDR3 DNA sequence: TGTGCCAGCAGTTTATCGGGGGGGAATAATGAAAAACTGTTTTTT. Based on the CDR3 plus reference TRBV28 and TRBJ1-4, the full variable domain is DVKVTQSSRYLVKRTGEKVFLECVQDMDHENMFWYRQDPGLGLRLIYFSYDVKMKEKGDIPEGYSVSREKKERFSLILESASTNQTSMYLCASSLSGGNNEKLFFGSGTQLSVL.

The rearrangement links TRBV5-4 to TRBJ2-7, with 10 bases matching TRBD1. CDR1 and CDR2 (germline): SGHNT, YYREEE (reference sequence). The V segment lost 4 bases and the J segment 5 bases; nucleotides outside the gene matches: 6. The CDR3 runs to 14 residues. CDR3: CASSRDRGYHEQYF. The CDR3 region has the DNA TGTGCCAGCAGCCGGGACAGGGGATACCACGAGCAGTACTTC.

The chain employs TRBV27 and TRBJ1-1; D perhaps matches TRBD1 (5 bases). The CDR3 consists of 14 residues. The germline CDR1 and CDR2 sequences are MNHEY and SMNVEV (reference sequence). Trimming took off 0 bases at V and 1 base at J, with 6 bases between the two ends. In DNA, the CDR3 is TGTGCCAGCAGTTTATCAAGGGGGAACACTGAAGCTTTCTTT. Translated, it gives CASSLSRGNTEAFF.

This chain connects TRBV7-9 to TRBJ2-5, with D perhaps matching TRBD2 (6 bases). The CDR3 extends over 14 amino acids. Germline V gene data show CDR1 as SEHNR and CDR2 as FQNEAQ (reference sequence). Trimming cost V 5 bases and J 9 bases, with 19 bases left between them. The chain's CDR3 is CASSGGRLGEAQYF. The CDR3 DNA reads TGTGCCAGCAGCGGTGGACGACTGGGGGAGGCCCAGTACTTC.

The rearrangement links TRBV10-3 to TRBJ1-6; 9 nucleotides align to TRBD1. Germline lookup yields CDR1 ENHRY and CDR2 SYGVKD. V lost 7 bases, J lost 11 bases, and 9 bases stayed unmatched. This CDR3 region has 14 residues. In nucleotides, the CDR3 is TGTGCCATCAAGGGGACAGGGCTTGATCCACCCCTCCACTTT. It encodes CAIKGTGLDPPLHF.

The rearrangement links TRBV6-5 to TRBJ2-7; 7 bases are shared with TRBD1. V was pared by 0 bases and J by 3 bases, with 5 bases of the junction left unmatched. The CDR3 length is 15 residues. The germline gives CDR1 MNHEY, CDR2 SVGAGI. CDR3 sequence (DNA): TGTGCCAGCAGTTACTCGAAAGGGGGCAACTACGAGCAGTACTTC. It encodes CASSYSKGGNYEQYF.

J is TRBJ1-6 and V is TRBV4-2; 7 positions match TRBD1. The V gene end was trimmed by 0 bases and the J gene end by 4 bases; junction bases not matched to a gene: 3. This CDR3 has 16 residues. Germline CDR1 and CDR2: LGHNA and YNFKEQ. CDR3 DNA: TGTGCCAGCAGCCAAGAATCGGGACAGTATAATTCACCCCTCCACTTT. This gives the protein CASSQESGQYNSPLHF.